One sample yielded the 32 T cell receptor beta chains listed below, sequenced in a study of beta chain features in type 1 diabetes. General observations from the study: Across all four CD4+ subsets, people with type 1 diabetes showed modestly shorter TCRB CDR3s.

Sequenced material consisted of expressed TCRB transcripts (all of the isolated RNA was reverse transcribed). Method: immunoSEQ multiplex PCR; TCRdb's copy keeps in-frame clones and lacks some. The data contain 95,000 to 150,000 clones, 16% of them singletons. Their specific antigens are unknown. The sample taken for sequencing was central memory CD4+ T cells from blood. The source of these receptors is a man aged 30 to 39 with type 1 diabetes.

This clone was seen only a few times. The chain links TRBV30 to TRBJ2-5; no clear D gene. CDR3 size: 13 residues. The germline V gene encodes CDR1 GTSNPN and CDR2 SVGIG (reference sequence). V was pared by 2 bases and J by 5 bases, with 12 bases between. The CDR3 reads CAWSTGRLETQYF. The CDR3 DNA sequence: TGTGCCTGGAGTACCGGCCGCCTGGAGACCCAGTACTTC.

Concerning this clone: This may be a read error, as it is one base from a much larger clone. The sample holds other DNA sequences that translate to the same CDR3. V usage is TRBV4-3 and J usage is TRBJ1-3, with 7 bases matching TRBD1. The CDR3 is made up of 15 amino acids. Germline CDR1 and CDR2: LGHNA and YSLEER. The trim removed 4 bases at V and 2 bases at J, leaving 5 bases unmatched. For the CDR3, the DNA is TGCGCCAGCAGCCCACCGACAGGGACTGGAAACACCATATATTTT. This sequence encodes CASSPPTGTGNTIYF.

J is TRBJ1-2 and V is TRBV30, with no clear D. The CDR3 runs to 11 residues. Germline values: CDR1 GTSNPN, CDR2 SVGIG (reference sequence). Deletions cut 1 base from V and 4 bases from J, with 4 bases between. CDR3 DNA: TGTGCCTGGAGTGGTGGCTATGGCTACACCTTC. Translated, it gives CAWSGGYGYTF.

This clone was seen only once. The chain uses TRBV7-2 and TRBJ2-3; D ambiguous. CDR3 length: 13 amino acids. The V gene's germline CDR1 is SGHTA and CDR2 FQGNSA. With 5 bases removed from V and 6 bases from J, the gap between germline ends came to 12 bases. The CDR3 reads CASSDRPTDTQYF. The CDR3 DNA is TGTGCCAGCAGCGACCGACCCACGGATACGCAGTATTTT.

This clone was found a few times. The chain combines TRBV7-6 with TRBJ1-5, with a tentative D call TRBD1 (6 bases). Germline V gives CDR1 SGHVS, CDR2 FNYEAQ. The germline V and J ends were trimmed by 5 bases and 8 bases, with 19 bases remaining between them. The CDR3 extends over 15 amino acids. The CDR3 spells CASSPGAGAGEPQHF. The DNA of the CDR3 is TGTGCCAGCAGCCCTGGCGCGGGGGCTGGGGAGCCCCAGCATTTT.

This clone was counted a few times. The chain carries TRBV6-5 and TRBJ1-5, with 7 bases identical to TRBD1. Germline assignment: CDR1 MNHEY and CDR2 SVGAGI. The junction had 8 bases not matched to a gene; V was cut back by 2 bases and J by 7 bases. This CDR3 comprises 15 residues. The CDR3 reads CASSYDREVGQPQHF. CDR3 sequence (DNA): TGTGCCAGCAGTTACGACAGGGAAGTTGGCCAGCCCCAGCATTTT.

The chain recombines TRBV29-1 with TRBJ1-2; the D is unclear. The V gene's germline CDR1 is SQVTM and CDR2 ANQGSEA. Trimming stripped 4 bases from V and 2 bases from J, with 11 bases between. The CDR3 has 13 amino acids. The chain's CDR3 is CSVVGSGNYGYTF. CDR3 DNA sequence: TGCAGCGTTGTAGGAAGTGGGAACTATGGCTACACCTTC. Full variable domain (outside the CDR3, taken from reference TRBV29-1 and TRBJ1-2): SAVISQKPSRDICQRGTSLTIQCQVDSQVTMMFWYRQQPGQSLTLIATANQGSEATYESGFVIDKFPISRPNLTFSTLTVSNMSPEDSSIYLCSVVGSGNYGYTFGSGTRLTVV.

In this sample, this clone turned up a few times. The rearrangement uses TRBV28 and TRBJ2-1, with a possible D match to TRBD1 (5 bases). This CDR3 is built from 12 residues. Germline V CDR1 and CDR2: MDHEN, SYDVKM. The ends were cut back, 8 bases at V and 4 bases at J, with 9 bases in the middle. DNA for the CDR3: TGTGCCAGCCTAAGGGGATACAATGAGCAGTTCTTC. It yields the protein CASLRGYNEQFF.

In this sample, this clone turned up many times. This chain connects TRBV7-9 to TRBJ2-1; 8 bases match TRBD2. The V gene end was trimmed by 3 bases and the J gene end by 5 bases; junction bases not matched to a gene: 9. Germline CDR1 reads SEHNR; CDR2 reads FQNEAQ (reference sequence). The CDR3 totals 16 residues. CDR3 DNA: TGTGCCAGCAGCTTCGGAGCGGGGGCCCTGAACAATGAGCAGTTCTTC. Amino acids: CASSFGAGALNNEQFF. Complete variable domain (other parts from reference TRBV7-9 and TRBJ2-1): DTGVSQNPRHKITKRGQNVTFRCDPISEHNRLYWYRQTLGQGPEFLTYFQNEAQLEKSRLLSDRFSAERPKGSFSTLEIQRTEQGDSAMYLCASSFGAGALNNEQFFGPGTRLTVL.

This clone turned up a few times. V usage is TRBV7-2 and J usage is TRBJ1-6, with D hard to call. V lost 4 bases and J lost 7, with 8 bases in between. Per germline, CDR1 SGHTA and CDR2 FQGNSA. The CDR3 runs to 13 residues. CDR3 region: CASSYQANSPLHF. The CDR3 nucleotides read TGTGCCAGCAGCTATCAGGCAAATTCACCCCTCCACTTT. Looking up the rest from reference TRBV7-2 and TRBJ1-6 gives the full variable domain: GAGVSQSPSNKVTEKGKDVELRCDPISGHTALYWYRQSLGQGLEFLIYFQGNSAPDKSGLPSDRFSAERTGGSVSTLTIQRTQQEDSAVYLCASSYQANSPLHFGNGTRLTVT.

This chain connects TRBV30 to TRBJ1-2; D is undetermined. CDR1 and CDR2 (germline): GTSNPN, SVGIG (reference sequence). CDR3 length: 13 amino acids. Trimming took 3 bases from V and 6 from J, leaving 14 bases between them. In nucleotides, the CDR3 is TGTGCCTGGAGCGGTAGGAGAGGGAATGGCTACACCTTC. Protein: CAWSGRRGNGYTF.

This clone was observed a few times. This chain connects TRBV28 to TRBJ2-7; D uncertain. This CDR3 has 13 residues. Germline V gives CDR1 MDHEN, CDR2 SYDVKM. Trimming left V 6 bases short and J 4 bases short, with 13 bases between. The DNA of the CDR3 is TGTGCCAGCAGCCCCCCTCCCGTTTACGAGCAGTACTTC. Protein product: CASSPPPVYEQYF.

Here the CDR3 DNA reads TGTGCCAGCAGTTACCTGGGGCAGGGGGGCGATGAGCAGTTCTTC. Its protein is CASSYLGQGGDEQFF. This chain uses TRBV6-5 with TRBJ2-1; D possibly corresponds to TRBD1 (7 bases). The V end lost 2 bases, the J end lost 8 bases, and 16 bases lay between the germline ends. From germline, CDR1 is MNHEY and CDR2 SVGAGI. This CDR3 spans 15 amino acids.

This clone has more than one count but fewer than ten. The J gene is TRBJ2-7, the V gene TRBV7-2; tentative D call: TRBD2 (6 bases). The CDR3 consists of 15 residues. Germline V gene lookup returns CDR1 SGHTA and CDR2 FQGNSA. V dropped 5 bases and J dropped 0 bases, with 14 bases sitting between them. The CDR3 reads CASSKDSGSSYEQYF. CDR3 bases: TGTGCCAGCAGCAAAGATAGCGGCAGCTCCTACGAGCAGTACTTC.

This clone was detected a few times. This sequence joins TRBV28 and TRBJ1-6; TRBD1 matches 7 bases. This CDR3 has 13 residues. The germline gives CDR1 MDHEN, CDR2 SYDVKM. J lost 10 bases, V lost 7 bases, and 7 bases had no gene match. CDR3 in amino acids: CASNDRVGSPLHF. CDR3 sequence (DNA): TGTGCCAGCAACGACAGGGTGGGATCACCCCTCCACTTT.

This rearrangement joins TRBV18 to TRBJ2-7; D is undetermined. Germline CDR1 is KGHSH and CDR2 is LQKENI. V lost 0 bases to trimming and J lost 3 bases, with 9 bases between them. The length of the CDR3 is 14 residues. For the CDR3, the DNA is TGTGCCAGCTCACCACCGAGCCGCGACTACGAGCAGTACTTC. Translated, it gives CASSPPSRDYEQYF.

This clone was seen repeatedly, ten times or more. CDR3: CAWSVRRGDGYTF. The CDR3 DNA is TGTGCCTGGAGTGTACGTCGAGGGGATGGCTACACCTTC. The V and J genes are TRBV30 and TRBJ1-2; perhaps TRBD1 as D (5 bases). The CDR3 loop spans 13 amino acids. The germline CDR1 and CDR2 sequences are GTSNPN and SVGIG (reference sequence). Trimming cost V 0 bases and J 6 bases, with 11 bases left between them.

This clone was detected many times. This rearrangement joins TRBV7-9 to TRBJ1-4; the D gene is possibly TRBD1 (5 bases). CDR3 length equals 15 residues. The V end was cut by 6 bases, the J end by 7 bases, with 18 bases between. Germline CDR1 SEHNR, CDR2 FQNEAQ (reference sequence). CDR3 region: CASSPDKGSGEKLFF. DNA for the CDR3: TGTGCCAGCAGTCCGGACAAGGGGTCTGGTGAAAAACTGTTTTTT.

This rearrangement joins TRBV7-6 to TRBJ2-7; D might be TRBD1 or TRBD2, each matching 5 bases. This CDR3 contains 14 residues. From germline, CDR1 is SGHVS and CDR2 FNYEAQ. Trimming took 5 bases from V and 4 from J, leaving 15 bases between them. CDR3 loop: CASSRSAGTYEQYF. DNA for the CDR3: TGTGCCAGCAGCCGCAGTGCAGGGACGTACGAGCAGTACTTC.

V gene TRBV7-2 combines with J gene TRBJ2-3, with D maybe TRBD2 (6 bases). With 2 bases removed from V and 6 bases from J, the gap between germline ends came to 18 bases. CDR1 and CDR2 (germline): SGHTA, FQGNSA. The CDR3 spans 16 residues. Here the CDR3 reads CASSLFREITGDTQYF. CDR3 DNA: TGTGCCAGCAGCTTATTCCGGGAGATCACAGGCGATACGCAGTATTTT.

V is TRBV29-1 and J is TRBJ2-1, with D possibly TRBD2 on 5 matching bases. The CDR3 is 13 amino acids. Trimming left V 7 bases short and J 3 bases short, with 13 bases between. Germline CDR1 is SQVTM and CDR2 is ANQGSEA. The CDR3 protein is CSARGGRYNEQFF. CDR3 DNA: TGCAGCGCTCGGGGTGGCCGCTACAATGAGCAGTTCTTC.

This clone was seen more than once but under ten times. The chain uses TRBV28 and TRBJ2-3, with D possibly TRBD1 on 5 matching bases. The ends were cut back, 5 bases at V and 1 base at J, with 10 bases in the middle. The germline gives CDR1 MDHEN, CDR2 SYDVKM. CDR3 size: 14 residues. The DNA of the CDR3 is TGTGCCAGCAGTATCTCGACAGGCACAGATACGCAGTATTTT. Protein sequence: CASSISTGTDTQYF.

This clone occurred a few times. The chain uses TRBV13 and TRBJ2-3; 8 bases are shared with TRBD2. This CDR3 is built from 16 residues. The V segment lost 5 bases and the J segment 2 bases; nucleotides outside the gene matches: 9. The germline CDR1 and CDR2 sequences are PRHDT and FYEKMQ (reference sequence). The CDR3, as DNA: TGTGCCAGCAGCCAAATCGGCGGGGGGCACACAGATACGCAGTATTTT. It yields the protein CASSQIGGGHTDTQYF.

This clone appeared a few times. The chain carries TRBV6-5 and TRBJ2-3; 7 bases match TRBD2. CDR1 and CDR2 from the germline V gene are MNHEY and SVGAGI. The V gene end was trimmed by 0 bases and the J gene end by 0 bases; junction bases not matched to a gene: 3. The CDR3 runs 16 residues. CDR3 amino acids: CASSYSSGPSTDTQYF. The DNA of the CDR3 is TGTGCCAGCAGTTACTCTAGCGGGCCTAGCACAGATACGCAGTATTTT.

The rearrangement uses TRBV7-9 and TRBJ2-2; 9 bases line up with TRBD2. V shed 5 bases and J 1 base; nucleotides not matched to a gene: 5. The CDR3 extends over 16 amino acids. Germline CDR1 and CDR2: SEHNR and FQNEAQ (reference sequence). The DNA for the CDR3 is TGTGCCAGCAGCCTTAGCGGGGGAGTGAACACCGGGGAGCTGTTTTTT. Protein product: CASSLSGGVNTGELFF.

This clone was recorded a few times. The chain is built from TRBV7-9 and TRBJ2-2, with unresolved D. Trimming took 6 bases from V and 7 from J, leaving 12 bases between them. Germline V lookup: CDR1 SEHNR, CDR2 FQNEAQ (reference sequence). The CDR3 length is 13 residues. CDR3 in amino acids: CASRESEGGELFF. DNA for the CDR3: TGTGCCAGCAGGGAAAGCGAAGGCGGGGAGCTGTTTTTT.

V and J are TRBV29-1 and TRBJ2-7, with D perhaps matching TRBD1 (5 bases). The V gene lost 7 bases and the J gene lost 4 bases, with 14 bases spanning the gap. Germline CDR1 is SQVTM and CDR2 is ANQGSEA. The CDR3 length is 12 residues. CDR3 loop: CSALQVGYEQYF. CDR3 sequence (DNA): TGCAGCGCCCTACAGGTCGGGTACGAGCAGTACTTC.

The rearrangement uses TRBV4-1 and TRBJ2-5; the D gene is possibly TRBD2 (6 bases). V dropped 1 base and J dropped 2 bases, with 20 bases sitting between them. This CDR3 region has 18 residues. Germline values: CDR1 MGHRA, CDR2 YSYEKL. The CDR3 sequence is CASSQVGTLPPGQETQYF. CDR3 coding DNA: TGCGCCAGCAGCCAAGTGGGGACTCTCCCGCCGGGACAAGAGACCCAGTACTTC.

The V gene is TRBV4-1, the J gene TRBJ1-1; tentatively, D is TRBD1 (6 bases). Between the trimmed V and J ends, which lost 3 bases and 0 bases, there was a span of 17 bases. CDR3 length equals 17 residues. Germline values: CDR1 MGHRA, CDR2 YSYEKL. This CDR3 is CASSHPLAGAMNTEAFF. The CDR3 region has the DNA TGCGCCAGCAGCCATCCCCTAGCAGGGGCCATGAACACTGAAGCTTTCTTT.

This clone has a handful of counts. The V call is TRBV30, the J call TRBJ1-6; possibly TRBD1 for D (5 bases). Germline V CDR1 and CDR2: GTSNPN, SVGIG (reference sequence). V lost 8 bases, J lost 5 bases, and 16 bases lay in between. This CDR3 region has 14 residues. The CDR3 bases are TGTGCCCGTGACCGGGACGGAAATAATTCACCCCTCCACTTT. Protein sequence: CARDRDGNNSPLHF.

This chain joins TRBV19 and TRBJ2-7; the D gene is possibly TRBD2 (5 bases). V lost 3 bases and J 0 bases, leaving 9 bases between the germline ends. This CDR3 is 14 amino acids long. Germline-derived CDR1 and CDR2 are LNHDA and SQIVND (reference sequence). CDR3 residues: CASSIYGVSYEQYF. The CDR3, as DNA: TGTGCCAGTAGTATTTACGGGGTCTCCTACGAGCAGTACTTC.

The sample holds many counts of this clone. V is TRBV7-9 and J is TRBJ1-1; D not certain. Germline values: CDR1 SEHNR, CDR2 FQNEAQ (reference sequence). Trimming took 5 bases from V and 0 from J, leaving 10 bases between them. The CDR3 has 14 amino acids. The chain's CDR3 is CASSRSALNTEAFF. CDR3 nucleotide sequence: TGTGCCAGCAGCCGCTCGGCTTTGAACACTGAAGCTTTCTTT.